The 26 T cell receptor beta chains in this list originate from one sample, sequenced in a study of blood T cell repertoires in COVID-19. The data were produced by immunoSEQ multiplex PCR, yet TCRdb's version contains in-frame clones alone and is incomplete. The sample shows around 160,000 clones, around four fifths of them seen only once. The sequenced material came from peripheral blood. The receptors here all came from a middle-aged woman with active or convalescent COVID-19.

V and J are TRBV30 and TRBJ1-1; D gene uncertain. Germline V gives CDR1 GTSNPN, CDR2 SVGIG (reference sequence). The ends were cut back, 4 bases at V and 2 bases at J, with 11 bases in the middle. The CDR3 contains 13 residues. Here the CDR3 DNA reads TGTGCCTGGACACACGGGGTCAACACTGAAGCTTTCTTT. Protein product: CAWTHGVNTEAFF.

This clone was counted only a few times. The chain uses TRBV27 and TRBJ1-2; D not certain. Germline CDR1 reads MNHEY; CDR2 reads SMNVEV (reference sequence). The CDR3 covers 16 residues. V was shortened by 6 bases and J by 0 bases, with 17 bases between the two germline ends. Here the CDR3 DNA reads TGTGCCAGCAGCACGAGATGGGAGGTTGCTAACTATGGCTACACCTTC. Its translation is CASSTRWEVANYGYTF.

V and J are TRBV4-3 and TRBJ1-2, with D unclear. The V and J ends lost 0 bases and 7 bases respectively, with 12 bases between them. The CDR3 is made up of 14 amino acids. The germline gives CDR1 LGHNA, CDR2 YSLEER. CDR3 nucleotides: TGCGCCAGCAGCCAAGATAATGGAGCCAGTGGCTACACCTTC. Protein product: CASSQDNGASGYTF.

V usage is TRBV14 and J usage is TRBJ1-2; D gene ambiguous. Germline assignment: CDR1 SGHDN and CDR2 FVKESK. This CDR3 contains 13 residues. With 4 bases removed from V and 4 bases from J, the gap between germline ends came to 10 bases. CDR3 amino acids: CASSLGRFYGYTF. In nucleotides, the CDR3 is TGTGCCAGCAGCCTAGGCAGGTTCTATGGCTACACCTTC.

The CDR3 here is CASSLTQGFDGYTF. In DNA, the CDR3 is TGTGCCAGCAGCTTAACACAGGGATTCGATGGCTACACCTTC. The chain is built from TRBV7-2 and TRBJ1-2, with D perhaps TRBD1 (6 bases). Trimming removed 2 bases from V and 6 bases from J, with 13 bases in between. Germline-derived CDR1 and CDR2 are SGHTA and FQGNSA. This CDR3 has 14 amino acids.

This clone was recorded only once. The chain uses TRBV30 and TRBJ2-7, with D maybe TRBD1 (5 bases). The length of the CDR3 is 14 residues. V lost 1 base and J lost 2, with 12 bases in between. Germline CDR1 GTSNPN, CDR2 SVGIG (reference sequence). CDR3 sequence: CAWSGRGLTYEQYF. CDR3 bases: TGTGCCTGGAGTGGAAGGGGTTTAACCTACGAGCAGTACTTC. The whole variable domain, filled in from reference TRBV30 and TRBJ2-7, reads SQTIHQWPATLVQPVGSPLSLECTVEGTSNPNLYWYRQAAGRGLQLLFYSVGIGQISSEVPQNLSASRPQDRQFILSSKKLLLSDSGFYLCAWSGRGLTYEQYFGPGTRLTVT.

This clone was detected a few times. The chain employs TRBV27 and TRBJ2-7; D not resolved. Per germline, CDR1 MNHEY and CDR2 SMNVEV (reference sequence). The CDR3 extends over 12 amino acids. V lost 3 bases, J lost 3 bases, and 6 bases lay in between. CDR3 residues: CASSFSGYEQYF. The CDR3 DNA follows: TGTGCCAGCAGTTTCTCAGGCTACGAGCAGTACTTC.

This chain uses TRBV4-1 with TRBJ2-3, with D perhaps matching TRBD2 (7 bases). V was trimmed by 0 bases and J by 4 bases, leaving 11 bases between them. The CDR3 runs 15 residues. The germline V gene encodes CDR1 MGHRA and CDR2 YSYEKL. Here the CDR3 reads CASSQEGGGPDTQYF. The DNA for the CDR3 is TGCGCCAGCAGCCAAGAGGGCGGGGGCCCAGATACGCAGTATTTT.

The chain recombines TRBV6-5 with TRBJ1-2, with D possibly matching TRBD1 (6 bases). The germline V and J ends were trimmed by 7 bases and 0 bases, with 12 bases remaining between them. Germline loops: CDR1 MNHEY, CDR2 SVGAGI. CDR3 length equals 14 residues. Here the CDR3 reads CASKPDRANYGYTF. The DNA of the CDR3 is TGTGCCAGCAAGCCGGACAGAGCTAACTATGGCTACACCTTC.

The rearrangement joins TRBV7-9 to TRBJ2-3; the match to TRBD2 covers 10 bases. V was pared by 6 bases and J by 5 bases, with 11 bases of the junction left unmatched. Germline V gene data show CDR1 as SEHNR and CDR2 as FQNEAQ (reference sequence). CDR3 length: 16 residues. CDR3 nucleotide sequence: TGTGCCAGCAGTCCAGAGCGGGGGGGCCTCGAAGATACGCAGTATTTT. It yields the protein CASSPERGGLEDTQYF.

The chain's CDR3 is CANSLGARSNQPQHF. The CDR3 nucleotides are TGTGCCAACTCGCTGGGGGCGCGCAGCAATCAGCCCCAGCATTTT. The V and J genes are TRBV9 and TRBJ1-5; tentatively, D is TRBD1 (6 bases). Per the germline V gene, CDR1 is SGDLS and CDR2 is YYNGEE. Trimming shortened V by 9 bases and J by 1 base, and 17 bases separated the two germline ends. This CDR3 spans 15 amino acids.

V gene TRBV5-8 combines with J gene TRBJ1-1, with TRBD1 matching over 7 bases. CDR3 length: 16 residues. Germline V gives CDR1 SGHTS, CDR2 YDEGEE. The J segment lost 2 bases and the V segment lost 0 bases, leaving 7 bases of the junction unmatched. The CDR3 region is CASSLEYRGPNTEAFF. Written as DNA, the CDR3 is TGTGCCAGCAGCTTGGAGTACAGGGGCCCTAACACTGAAGCTTTCTTT.

V is TRBV3-1 (or the pseudogene TRBV3-2) and J is TRBJ1-2, with TRBD1 as a possible D gene (6 bases). The CDR3 extends over 16 amino acids. V lost 1 base to trimming and J lost 4 bases, with 16 bases between them. The V gene's germline CDR1 is LGHDT and CDR2 YNNKEL (reference sequence). The CDR3 bases are TGTGCCAGCAGCCAAGCACTTGGGGGAGGGGGCTATGGCTACACCTTC. This codes for CASSQALGGGGYGYTF.

J is TRBJ2-7 and V is TRBV27; D is possibly TRBD1 (6 bases). Per the germline V gene, CDR1 is MNHEY and CDR2 is SMNVEV (reference sequence). V shed 5 bases and J shed 1 base, with 18 bases lying between them. The CDR3 extends over 16 amino acids. CDR3 coding DNA: TGTGCCAGCAGTGGAACCGGGACACTGTTATCCTACGAGCAGTACTTC. It is translated as CASSGTGTLLSYEQYF.

This chain links TRBV2 with TRBJ1-5, with D perhaps TRBD1 (6 bases). The CDR3 extends over 14 amino acids. The V end was cut by 4 bases, the J end by 6 bases, with 13 bases between. Germline assignment: CDR1 SNHLY and CDR2 FYNNEI. This CDR3 reads CASSGGGSGQPQHF. DNA for the CDR3: TGTGCCAGCAGTGGAGGGGGTTCGGGTCAGCCCCAGCATTTT. The complete variable domain, with remaining parts taken from reference TRBV2 and TRBJ1-5, reads EPEVTQTPSHQVTQMGQEVILRCVPISNHLYFYWYRQILGQKVEFLVSFYNNEISEKSEIFDDQFSVERPDGSNFTLKIRSTKLEDSAMYFCASSGGGSGQPQHFGDGTRLSIL.

The CDR3 loop is CAWSVPQRAYSYNEQFF. CDR3 nucleotides: TGTGCCTGGAGTGTACCCCAGCGGGCCTACTCCTACAATGAGCAGTTCTTC. V and J are TRBV30 and TRBJ2-1; perhaps TRBD2 as D (6 bases). The CDR3 consists of 17 residues. V lost 0 bases, J lost 0 bases, and 15 bases lay in between. CDR1 and CDR2 (germline): GTSNPN, SVGIG (reference sequence).

The chain couples TRBV10-3 to TRBJ1-5; 7 bases align to TRBD1. Germline CDR1 reads ENHRY; CDR2 reads SYGVKD. V shed 0 bases and J 9 bases; nucleotides not matched to a gene: 11. The CDR3 is 16 amino acids. CDR3 residues: CAISESGGGRGWPQHF. CDR3 nucleotides: TGTGCCATCAGTGAGTCAGGGGGCGGCCGGGGCTGGCCCCAGCATTTT.

The chain links TRBV5-1 to TRBJ1-4; D is perhaps TRBD1 (5 bases). This CDR3 comprises 15 residues. The V end lost 4 bases, the J end lost 3 bases, and 13 bases lay between the germline ends. Germline V gene sequence: CDR1 SGHRS, CDR2 YFSETQ. Here the CDR3 DNA reads TGCGCCAGCAGCCCGGGAGAGGGGTCTAATGAAAAACTGTTTTTT. Protein product: CASSPGEGSNEKLFF. The whole variable domain, remainder taken from reference TRBV5-1 and TRBJ1-4, is KAGVTQTPRYLIKTRGQQVTLSCSPISGHRSVSWYQQTPGQGLQFLFEYFSETQRNKGNFPGRFSGRQFSNSRSEMNVSTLELGDSALYLCASSPGEGSNEKLFFGSGTQLSVL.

The V gene is TRBV6-2 or TRBV6-3, the J gene TRBJ2-7; D remains unclear. V was cut by 3 bases and J by 3 bases, with 6 bases left in between. Germline lookup yields CDR1 MNHEY and CDR2 SVGEGT. CDR3 length: 12 amino acids. The DNA for the CDR3 is TGTGCCAGCAGTTATCGAGGCTACGAGCAGTACTTC. Amino acids: CASSYRGYEQYF.

This chain links TRBV19 with TRBJ1-1, with 12 bases fitting TRBD1. The trim removed 5 bases at V and 5 bases at J, leaving 9 bases unmatched. This CDR3 is 16 amino acids long. Germline V gene sequence: CDR1 LNHDA, CDR2 SQIVND (reference sequence). CDR3 DNA sequence: TGTGCCAGTAGTGCTGGGACAGGGGGCTATGGTACTGAAGCTTTCTTT. Translated, it gives CASSAGTGGYGTEAFF.

This clone was counted a single time. The genes are TRBV10-3 and TRBJ2-3; 7 positions agree with TRBD1. The CDR3 spans 14 residues. Germline V gene data show CDR1 as ENHRY and CDR2 as SYGVKD. With 10 bases clipped from V and 2 bases from J, the junction kept 9 bases outside the gene matches. Here the CDR3 reads CATRQGSDTDTQYF. The CDR3 DNA reads TGTGCCACCCGACAGGGTTCGGACACAGATACGCAGTATTTT.

This clone has just one count. This chain connects TRBV27 to TRBJ2-1; 7 bases map to TRBD2. This CDR3 comprises 13 residues. The V segment lost 5 bases and the J segment 10 bases; nucleotides outside the gene matches: 8. Germline assignment: CDR1 MNHEY and CDR2 SMNVEV (reference sequence). The chain's CDR3 is CASSPTSEDEQFF. CDR3 nucleotide sequence: TGTGCCAGCAGTCCAACTAGCGAGGACGAGCAGTTCTTC.

This chain joins TRBV28 and TRBJ2-7; D is undetermined. The germline V and J ends were trimmed by 2 bases and 6 bases, with 14 bases remaining between them. Germline loops: CDR1 MDHEN, CDR2 SYDVKM. The CDR3 loop spans 14 amino acids. In DNA form, the CDR3 reads TGTGCCAGCAGTTTACCCGGGTCTTACCTCGAGCAGTACTTC. Translation gives CASSLPGSYLEQYF.

The table lists this clone with a few counts. V and J are TRBV3-1 (or the pseudogene TRBV3-2) and TRBJ1-2, with a possible D match to TRBD1 (5 bases). Trimming pared 0 bases from V and 4 bases from J, leaving 18 bases between. The CDR3 is 17 residues long. The germline V gene encodes CDR1 LGHDT and CDR2 YNNKEL (reference sequence). DNA of the CDR3: TGTGCCAGCAGCCAAGATCGTGGGGTAATAAGGGGCTATGGCTACACCTTC. Translation: CASSQDRGVIRGYGYTF.

This chain joins TRBV4-3 and TRBJ1-3, with 9 nucleotides matching TRBD1. The CDR3 contains 16 residues. Germline-derived CDR1 and CDR2 are LGHNA and YSLEER. V lost 0 bases, J lost 4 bases, and 4 bases stayed unmatched. As DNA, the CDR3 is TGCGCCAGCAGCCAAGACGGGACAGGGAAAGGAAACACCATATATTTT. It codes for CASSQDGTGKGNTIYF.

This clone was picked up a small number of times. The chain carries TRBV28 and TRBJ1-2; D perhaps matches TRBD1 (5 bases). Trimming left V 4 bases short and J 5 bases short, with 8 bases between. The germline gives CDR1 MDHEN, CDR2 SYDVKM. The CDR3 extends over 12 amino acids. CDR3: CASSSRQYGYTF. The DNA of the CDR3 is TGTGCCAGCAGTTCACGACAGTATGGCTACACCTTC.